The entry below describes one TCR beta chain. The antigen is undetermined. The record originates from a study of early T cells in non-severe SARS-CoV-2 infection. CDR1 SGHDN and CDR2 FVKESK come from the germline V gene. The CDR3 extends over 15 amino acids. V shed 4 bases and J 5 bases; nucleotides not matched to a gene: 2. General study findings and limits: A preference for anti-spike CD8 responses marked VDJdb matching, which missed private and CD4 specificities.

MiXCR was run by TCRdb on the 5' RACE reads, yielding one entry per CDR3 protein. The data hold roughly 27,000 distinct CDR3 sequences, with roughly a tenth observed a single time. The sequenced material came from whole blood. This sequence originates from an adult who was a healthcare worker with PCR-confirmed SARS-CoV-2 infection or an uninfected control (not recorded which). The rearrangement uses TRBV14 and TRBJ2-1; TRBD2 aligns across 13 bases. The CDR3 here is CASSRTSGGHNEQFF. DNA of the CDR3: TGTGCCAGCAGCCGGACTAGCGGGGGCCACAATGAGCAGTTCTTC.